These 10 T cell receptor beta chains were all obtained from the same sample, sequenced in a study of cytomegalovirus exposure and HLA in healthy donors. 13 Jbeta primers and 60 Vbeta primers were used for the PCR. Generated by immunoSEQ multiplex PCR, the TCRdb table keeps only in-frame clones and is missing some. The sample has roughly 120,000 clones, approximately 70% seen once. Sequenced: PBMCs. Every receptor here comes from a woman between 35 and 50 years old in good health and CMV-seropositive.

The CDR3 nucleotides read TGTGCCAGCAGTTACTCGCAGAGGAGCTCTGGAAACACCATATATTTT. It translates to CASSYSQRSSGNTIYF. The rearrangement uses TRBV6-5 and TRBJ1-3; D remains unclear. In germline, CDR1 is MNHEY, CDR2 SVGAGI. This CDR3 contains 16 residues. V gave up 0 bases and J gave up 0 bases, with 9 bases separating them.

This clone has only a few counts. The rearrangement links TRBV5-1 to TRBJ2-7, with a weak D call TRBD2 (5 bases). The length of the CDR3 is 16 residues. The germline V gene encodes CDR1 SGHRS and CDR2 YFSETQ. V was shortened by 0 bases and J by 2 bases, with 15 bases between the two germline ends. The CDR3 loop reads CASSLDPGIPTYEQYF. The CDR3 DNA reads TGCGCCAGCAGCTTGGACCCCGGGATCCCAACCTACGAGCAGTACTTC. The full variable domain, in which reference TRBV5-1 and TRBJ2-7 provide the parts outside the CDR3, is KAGVTQTPRYLIKTRGQQVTLSCSPISGHRSVSWYQQTPGQGLQFLFEYFSETQRNKGNFPGRFSGRQFSNSRSEMNVSTLELGDSALYLCASSLDPGIPTYEQYFGPGTRLTVT.

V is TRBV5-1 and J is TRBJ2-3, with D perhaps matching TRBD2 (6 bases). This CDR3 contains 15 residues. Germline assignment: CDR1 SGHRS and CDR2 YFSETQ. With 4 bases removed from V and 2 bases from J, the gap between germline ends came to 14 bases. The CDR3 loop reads CASSRERYATDTQYF. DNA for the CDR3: TGCGCCAGCAGCCGGGAGAGATACGCCACAGATACGCAGTATTTT.

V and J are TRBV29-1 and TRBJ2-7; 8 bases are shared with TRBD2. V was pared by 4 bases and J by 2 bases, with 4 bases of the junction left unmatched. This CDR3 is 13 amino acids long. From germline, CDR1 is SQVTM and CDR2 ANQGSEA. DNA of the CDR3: TGCAGCGTTGTGCTCGGGAGGGCCTACGAGCAGTACTTC. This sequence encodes CSVVLGRAYEQYF.

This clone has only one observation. The chain's CDR3 is CASSIRGNRGGNTIYF. As DNA, the CDR3 is TGTGCCAGTAGTATTCGGGGGAACAGGGGCGGAAACACCATATATTTT. The genes are TRBV19 and TRBJ1-3, with 7 bases that match TRBD1. The CDR3 is 16 amino acids. After removal of 3 bases from V and 4 bases from J, the junction contained 9 bases not matched to a gene. The germline V gene encodes CDR1 LNHDA and CDR2 SQIVND (reference sequence).

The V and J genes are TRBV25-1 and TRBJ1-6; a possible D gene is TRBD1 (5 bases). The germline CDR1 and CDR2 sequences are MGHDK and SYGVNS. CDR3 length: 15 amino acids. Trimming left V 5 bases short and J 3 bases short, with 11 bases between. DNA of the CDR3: TGTGCCAGCAGTCCGTCGGGGGGCTATAATTCACCCCTCCACTTT. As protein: CASSPSGGYNSPLHF.

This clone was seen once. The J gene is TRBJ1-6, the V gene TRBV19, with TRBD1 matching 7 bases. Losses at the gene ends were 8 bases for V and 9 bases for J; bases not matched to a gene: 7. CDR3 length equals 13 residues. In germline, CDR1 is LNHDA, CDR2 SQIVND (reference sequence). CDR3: CASSGTAISPLHF. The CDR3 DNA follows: TGTGCCAGTTCCGGGACAGCGATTTCACCCCTCCACTTT.

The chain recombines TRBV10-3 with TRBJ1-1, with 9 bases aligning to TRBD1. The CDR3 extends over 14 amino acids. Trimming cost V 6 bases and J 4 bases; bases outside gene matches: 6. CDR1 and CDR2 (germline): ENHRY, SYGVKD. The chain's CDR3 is CAIRVQGAGTEAFF. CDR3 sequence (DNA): TGTGCCATCAGGGTACAGGGGGCCGGCACTGAAGCTTTCTTT.

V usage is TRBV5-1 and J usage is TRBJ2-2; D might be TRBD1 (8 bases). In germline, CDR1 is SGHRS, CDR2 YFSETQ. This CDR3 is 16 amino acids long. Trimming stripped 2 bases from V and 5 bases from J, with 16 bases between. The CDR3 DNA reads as TGCGCCAGCAGCTTTCCGACAGGGGAGGGGACCGGGGAGCTGTTTTTT. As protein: CASSFPTGEGTGELFF.

CDR3 in DNA: TGTGCCAGCAGCCTGGACAGGGGGGATACGCAGTATTTT. Its translation: CASSLDRGDTQYF. The chain combines TRBV6-5 with TRBJ2-3; TRBD1 matches at 10 bases. V lost 6 bases to trimming and J lost 6 bases; unmatched junction nucleotides: 3. The CDR3 is 13 residues long. From germline, CDR1 is MNHEY and CDR2 SVGAGI.